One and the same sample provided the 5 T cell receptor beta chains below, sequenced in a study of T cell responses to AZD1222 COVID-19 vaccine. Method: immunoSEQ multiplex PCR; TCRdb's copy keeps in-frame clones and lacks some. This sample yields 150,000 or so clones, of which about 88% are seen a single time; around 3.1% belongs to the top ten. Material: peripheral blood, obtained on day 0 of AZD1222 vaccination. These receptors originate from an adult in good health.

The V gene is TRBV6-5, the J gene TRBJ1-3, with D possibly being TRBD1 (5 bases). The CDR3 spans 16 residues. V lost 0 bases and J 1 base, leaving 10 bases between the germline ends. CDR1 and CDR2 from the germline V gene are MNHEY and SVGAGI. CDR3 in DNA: TGTGCCAGCAGTTACTCCGGGGGGAATTCTGGAAACACCATATATTTT. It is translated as CASSYSGGNSGNTIYF.

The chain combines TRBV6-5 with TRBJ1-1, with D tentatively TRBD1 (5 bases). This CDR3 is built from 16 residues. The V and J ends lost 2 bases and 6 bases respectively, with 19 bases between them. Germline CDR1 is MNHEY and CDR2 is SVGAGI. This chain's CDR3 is CASSYLPGGVGAEAFF. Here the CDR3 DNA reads TGTGCCAGCAGTTACCTCCCCGGGGGGGTGGGCGCTGAAGCTTTCTTT.

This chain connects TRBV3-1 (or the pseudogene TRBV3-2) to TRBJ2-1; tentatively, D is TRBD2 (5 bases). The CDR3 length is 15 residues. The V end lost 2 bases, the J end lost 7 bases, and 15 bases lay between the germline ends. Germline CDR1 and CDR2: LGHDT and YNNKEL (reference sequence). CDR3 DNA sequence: TGTGCCAGCAGCCAAAGGTCGGGAAATAGTAATGAGCAGTTCTTC. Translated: CASSQRSGNSNEQFF.

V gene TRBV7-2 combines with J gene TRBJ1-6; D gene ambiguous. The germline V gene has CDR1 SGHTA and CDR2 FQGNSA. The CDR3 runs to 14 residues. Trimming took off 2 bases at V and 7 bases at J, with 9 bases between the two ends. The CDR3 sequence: CASSLRSFNSPLHF. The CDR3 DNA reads TGTGCCAGCAGCTTAAGATCCTTCAATTCACCCCTCCACTTT.

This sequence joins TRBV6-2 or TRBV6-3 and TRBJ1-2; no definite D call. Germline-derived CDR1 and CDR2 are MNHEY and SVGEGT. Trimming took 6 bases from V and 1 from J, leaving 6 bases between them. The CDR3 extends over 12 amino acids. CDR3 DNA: TGTGCCAGCAGCCCGAATAACTATGGCTACACCTTC. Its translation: CASSPNNYGYTF.